Given below is one TCR beta chain in context. The data were obtained in a study of STAT5B mutations in CD4+ large granular lymphocyte leukemia. Overall study: Among healthy controls, a particular HLA allele went with more CDR3 'QG' motifs.

Some clones are missing from TCRdb's copy, which holds only in-frame ones; the method was immunoSEQ multiplex PCR. The table records over 30,000 clones, roughly four fifths of them present only once. The origin of this receptor is a human donor in good health. Sequenced material: CD4+ T cells from blood buffy coats.

DNA for the CDR3: TGTGCCAGCAGCCCCACCGGGGACAGGCGCTCCTACAATGAGCAGTTCTTC. It translates to CASSPTGDRRSYNEQFF. The rearrangement uses TRBV5-4 and TRBJ2-1; 8 bases line up with TRBD1. The CDR3 has 17 amino acids. The germline V gene has CDR1 SGHNT and CDR2 YYREEE (reference sequence). J gave up 0 bases and V 4 bases, and 9 bases lay outside the gene matches.